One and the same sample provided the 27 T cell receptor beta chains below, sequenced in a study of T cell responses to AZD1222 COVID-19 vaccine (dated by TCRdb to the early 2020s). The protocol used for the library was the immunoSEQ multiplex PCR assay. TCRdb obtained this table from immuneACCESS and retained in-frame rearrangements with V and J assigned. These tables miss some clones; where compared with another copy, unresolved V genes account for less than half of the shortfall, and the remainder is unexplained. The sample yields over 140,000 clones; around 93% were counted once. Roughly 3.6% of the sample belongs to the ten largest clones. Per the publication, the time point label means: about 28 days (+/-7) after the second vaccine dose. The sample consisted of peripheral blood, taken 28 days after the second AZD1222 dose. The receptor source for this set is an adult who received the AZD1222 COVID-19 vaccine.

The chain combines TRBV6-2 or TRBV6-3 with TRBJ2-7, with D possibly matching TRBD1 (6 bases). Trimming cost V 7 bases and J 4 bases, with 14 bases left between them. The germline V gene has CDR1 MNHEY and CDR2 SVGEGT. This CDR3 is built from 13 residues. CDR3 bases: TGTGCCAGCAACCCGGACAGCTTTTACGAGCAGTACTTC. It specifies CASNPDSFYEQYF.

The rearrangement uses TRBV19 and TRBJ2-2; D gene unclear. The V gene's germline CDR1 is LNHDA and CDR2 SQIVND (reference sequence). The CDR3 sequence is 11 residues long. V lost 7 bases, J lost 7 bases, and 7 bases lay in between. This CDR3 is CASTLGGELFF. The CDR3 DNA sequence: TGTGCCAGTACCTTGGGCGGGGAGCTGTTTTTT.

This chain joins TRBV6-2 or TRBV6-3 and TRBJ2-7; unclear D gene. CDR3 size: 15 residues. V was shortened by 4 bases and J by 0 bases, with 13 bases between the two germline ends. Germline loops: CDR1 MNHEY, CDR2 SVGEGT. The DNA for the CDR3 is TGTGCCAGCAGTTTTCGGCCGCAAGCCTCCTACGAGCAGTACTTC. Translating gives CASSFRPQASYEQYF.

CDR3 in amino acids: CAMLAGGNEQFF. CDR3 bases: TGTGCCATGCTAGCGGGAGGAAATGAGCAGTTCTTC. The gene calls are TRBV10-3 and TRBJ2-1; 11 nucleotides align to TRBD2. CDR3 size: 12 residues. Trimming took 9 bases from V and 7 from J; bases not matched to a gene: 2. From germline, CDR1 is ENHRY and CDR2 SYGVKD.

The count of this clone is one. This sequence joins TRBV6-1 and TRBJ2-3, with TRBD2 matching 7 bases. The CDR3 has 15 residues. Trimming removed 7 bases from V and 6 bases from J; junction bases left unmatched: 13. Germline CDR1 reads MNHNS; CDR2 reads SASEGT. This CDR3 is CASTEGSGALDTQYF. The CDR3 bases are TGTGCCAGCACCGAGGGGAGCGGGGCCCTTGATACGCAGTATTTT.

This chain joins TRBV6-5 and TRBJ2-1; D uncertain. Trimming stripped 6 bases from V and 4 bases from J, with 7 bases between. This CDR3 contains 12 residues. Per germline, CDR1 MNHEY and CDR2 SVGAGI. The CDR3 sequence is CASSLRYNEQFF. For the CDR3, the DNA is TGTGCCAGCAGCCTCAGGTACAATGAGCAGTTCTTC.

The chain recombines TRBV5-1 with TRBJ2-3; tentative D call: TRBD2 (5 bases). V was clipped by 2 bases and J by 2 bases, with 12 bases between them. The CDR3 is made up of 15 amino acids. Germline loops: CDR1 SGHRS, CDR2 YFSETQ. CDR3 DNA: TGCGCCAGCAGCTTAGGCAGCGGCTTCACAGATACGCAGTATTTT. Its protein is CASSLGSGFTDTQYF.

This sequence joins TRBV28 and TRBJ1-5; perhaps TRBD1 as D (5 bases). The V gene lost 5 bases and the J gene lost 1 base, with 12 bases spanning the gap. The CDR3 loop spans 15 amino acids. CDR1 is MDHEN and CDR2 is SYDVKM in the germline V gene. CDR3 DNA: TGTGCCAGCAGTCCTGCGGGACCGAGCAATCAGCCCCAGCATTTT. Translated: CASSPAGPSNQPQHF.

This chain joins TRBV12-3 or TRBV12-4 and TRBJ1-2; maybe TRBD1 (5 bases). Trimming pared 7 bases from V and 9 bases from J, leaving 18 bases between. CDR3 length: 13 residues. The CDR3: CASTIDSRHRYTF. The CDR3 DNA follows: TGTGCCAGCACTATAGACAGTCGTCATCGCTACACCTTC.

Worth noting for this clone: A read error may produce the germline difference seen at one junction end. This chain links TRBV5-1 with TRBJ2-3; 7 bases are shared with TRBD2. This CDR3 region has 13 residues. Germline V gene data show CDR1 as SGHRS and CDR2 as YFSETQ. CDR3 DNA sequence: TGCGCCAGCAGGGAGACTAGCACGGATACGCAGTATTTT. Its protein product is CASRETSTDTQYF.

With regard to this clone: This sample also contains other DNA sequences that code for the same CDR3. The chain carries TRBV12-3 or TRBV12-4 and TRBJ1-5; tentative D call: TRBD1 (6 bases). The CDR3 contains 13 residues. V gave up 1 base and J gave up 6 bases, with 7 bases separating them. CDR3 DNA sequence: TGTGCCAGCAGTTTAGGAGGGGGTCAGCCCCAGCATTTT. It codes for CASSLGGGQPQHF.

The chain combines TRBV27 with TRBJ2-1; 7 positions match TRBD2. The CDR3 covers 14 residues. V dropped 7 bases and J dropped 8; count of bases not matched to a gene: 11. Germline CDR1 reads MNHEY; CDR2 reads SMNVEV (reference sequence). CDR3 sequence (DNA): TGTGCCAGCACTAAAGCGGGGCCGCGGGATGAGCAGTTCTTC. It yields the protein CASTKAGPRDEQFF.

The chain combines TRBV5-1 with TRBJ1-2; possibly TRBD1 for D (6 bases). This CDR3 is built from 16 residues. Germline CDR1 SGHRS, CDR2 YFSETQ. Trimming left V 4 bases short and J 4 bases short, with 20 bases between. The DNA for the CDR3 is TGCGCCAGCAGCCCGGGTGACACGGGGGGGGCCTATGGCTACACCTTC. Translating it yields CASSPGDTGGAYGYTF.

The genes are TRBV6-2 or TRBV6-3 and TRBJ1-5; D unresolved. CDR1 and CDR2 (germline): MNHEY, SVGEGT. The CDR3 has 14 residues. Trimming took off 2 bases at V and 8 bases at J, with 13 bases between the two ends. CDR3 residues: CASSYNWEREPQHF. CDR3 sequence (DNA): TGTGCCAGCAGTTACAACTGGGAAAGAGAGCCCCAGCATTTT.

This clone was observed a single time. For the CDR3, the DNA is TGTGCCAGCAGTAAGGCAGCCGATCAGCCCCAGCATTTT. It specifies CASSKAADQPQHF. The J gene is TRBJ1-5, the V gene TRBV2; D is uncertain. Trimming removed 5 bases from V and 5 bases from J, with 10 bases in between. The CDR3 is made up of 13 amino acids. Germline V CDR1 and CDR2: SNHLY, FYNNEI.

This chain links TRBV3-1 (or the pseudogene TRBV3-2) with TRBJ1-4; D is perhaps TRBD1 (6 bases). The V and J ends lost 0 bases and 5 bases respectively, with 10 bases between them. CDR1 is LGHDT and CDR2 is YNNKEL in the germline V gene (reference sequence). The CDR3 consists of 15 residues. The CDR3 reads CASSQDYRVNEKLFF. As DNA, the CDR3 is TGTGCCAGCAGCCAAGATTACAGGGTAAATGAAAAACTGTTTTTT.

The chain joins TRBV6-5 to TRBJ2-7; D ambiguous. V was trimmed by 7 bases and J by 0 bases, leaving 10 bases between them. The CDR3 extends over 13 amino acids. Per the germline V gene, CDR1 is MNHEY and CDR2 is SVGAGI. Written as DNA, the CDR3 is TGTGCCAGCAAGATCCCAGACTCCTACGAGCAGTACTTC. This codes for CASKIPDSYEQYF.

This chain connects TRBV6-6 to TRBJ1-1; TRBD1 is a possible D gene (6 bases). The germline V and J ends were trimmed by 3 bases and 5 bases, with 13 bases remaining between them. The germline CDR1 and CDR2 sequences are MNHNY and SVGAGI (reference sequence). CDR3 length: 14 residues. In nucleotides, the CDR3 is TGTGCCAGCAGTTATAGCACAGGGCGAACTGAAGCTTTCTTT. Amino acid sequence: CASSYSTGRTEAFF.

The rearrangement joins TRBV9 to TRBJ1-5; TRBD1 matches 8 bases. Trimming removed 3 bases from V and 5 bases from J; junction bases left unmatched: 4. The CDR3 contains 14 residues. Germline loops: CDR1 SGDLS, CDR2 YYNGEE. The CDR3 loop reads CASSAGTGDQPQHF. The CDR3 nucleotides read TGTGCCAGCAGCGCCGGGACAGGCGATCAGCCCCAGCATTTT.

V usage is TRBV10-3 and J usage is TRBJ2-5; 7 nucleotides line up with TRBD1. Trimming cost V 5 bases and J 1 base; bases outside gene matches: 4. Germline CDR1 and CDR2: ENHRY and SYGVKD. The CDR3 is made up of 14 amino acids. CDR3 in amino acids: CAISPGTAQETQYF. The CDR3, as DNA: TGTGCCATCAGTCCGGGGACAGCCCAAGAGACCCAGTACTTC.

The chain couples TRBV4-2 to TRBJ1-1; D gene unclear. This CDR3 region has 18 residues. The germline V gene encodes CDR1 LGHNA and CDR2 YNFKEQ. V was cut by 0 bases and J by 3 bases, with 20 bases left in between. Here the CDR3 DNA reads TGTGCCAGCAGCCAAGAGGGGATTGGGAGAATGGGATACACTGAAGCTTTCTTT. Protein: CASSQEGIGRMGYTEAFF.

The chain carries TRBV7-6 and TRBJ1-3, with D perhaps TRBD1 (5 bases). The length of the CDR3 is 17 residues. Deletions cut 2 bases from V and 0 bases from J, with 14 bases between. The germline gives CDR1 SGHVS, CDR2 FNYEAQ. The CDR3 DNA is TGTGCCAGCAGCTTACGCTCGGGACTTCGCTCTGGAAACACCATATATTTT. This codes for CASSLRSGLRSGNTIYF.

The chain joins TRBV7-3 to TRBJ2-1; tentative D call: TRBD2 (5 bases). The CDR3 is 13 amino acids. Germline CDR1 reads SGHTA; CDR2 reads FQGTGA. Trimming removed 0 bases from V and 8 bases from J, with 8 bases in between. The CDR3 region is CASSLTFGDEQFF. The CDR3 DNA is TGTGCCAGCAGCTTAACATTCGGGGATGAGCAGTTCTTC.

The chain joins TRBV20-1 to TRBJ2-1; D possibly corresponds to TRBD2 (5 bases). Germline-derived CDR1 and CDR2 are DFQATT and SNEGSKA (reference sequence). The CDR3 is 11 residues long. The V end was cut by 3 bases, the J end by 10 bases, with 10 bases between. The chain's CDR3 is CSARAEREQFF. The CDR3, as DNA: TGCAGTGCTAGGGCCGAGCGGGAGCAGTTCTTC.

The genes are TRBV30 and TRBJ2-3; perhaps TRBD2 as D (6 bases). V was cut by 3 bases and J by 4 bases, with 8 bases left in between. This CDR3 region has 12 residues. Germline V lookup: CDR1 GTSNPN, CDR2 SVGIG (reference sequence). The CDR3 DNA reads TGTGCCTGGAGACGGGACTCAGATACGCAGTATTTT. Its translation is CAWRRDSDTQYF. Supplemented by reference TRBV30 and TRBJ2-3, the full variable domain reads SQTIHQWPATLVQPVGSPLSLECTVEGTSNPNLYWYRQAAGRGLQLLFYSVGIGQISSEVPQNLSASRPQDRQFILSSKKLLLSDSGFYLCAWRRDSDTQYFGPGTRLTVL.

The DNA of the CDR3 is TGTGCCAGCAGCCCCCCGGGACTAGCGGGAGGGAGATACAATGAGCAGTTCTTC. Translating gives CASSPPGLAGGRYNEQFF. V and J are TRBV9 and TRBJ2-1; 16 bases fit TRBD2. The J segment lost 4 bases and the V segment lost 4 bases, leaving 8 bases of the junction unmatched. In germline, CDR1 is SGDLS, CDR2 YYNGEE. This CDR3 is built from 18 residues.

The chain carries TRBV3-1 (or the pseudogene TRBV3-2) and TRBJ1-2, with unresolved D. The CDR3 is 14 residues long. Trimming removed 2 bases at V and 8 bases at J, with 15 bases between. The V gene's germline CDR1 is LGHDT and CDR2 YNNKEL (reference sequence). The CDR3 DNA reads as TGTGCCAGCAGCCAAACCCGGGCAGCCGAGGGCTACACCTTC. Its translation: CASSQTRAAEGYTF.